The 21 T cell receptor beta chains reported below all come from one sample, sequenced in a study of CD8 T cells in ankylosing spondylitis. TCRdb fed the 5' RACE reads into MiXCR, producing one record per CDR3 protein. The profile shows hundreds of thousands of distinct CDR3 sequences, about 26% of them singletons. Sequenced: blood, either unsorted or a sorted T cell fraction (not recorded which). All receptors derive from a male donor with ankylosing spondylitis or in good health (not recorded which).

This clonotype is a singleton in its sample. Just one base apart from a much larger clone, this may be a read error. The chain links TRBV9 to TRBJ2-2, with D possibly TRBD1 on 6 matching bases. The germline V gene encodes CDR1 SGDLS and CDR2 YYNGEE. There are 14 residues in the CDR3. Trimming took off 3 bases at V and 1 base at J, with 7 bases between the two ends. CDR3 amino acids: CASSATGNTGELFF. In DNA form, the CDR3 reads TGTGCCAGCAGCGCGACAGGGAACACCGGGGAGCTGTTTTTT.

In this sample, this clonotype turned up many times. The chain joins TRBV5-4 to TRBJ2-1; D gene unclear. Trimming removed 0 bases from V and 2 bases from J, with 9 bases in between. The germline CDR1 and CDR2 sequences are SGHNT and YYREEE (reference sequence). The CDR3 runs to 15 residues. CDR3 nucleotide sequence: TGTGCCAGCAGCTTGGACTTTAAACCCTACAATGAGCAGTTCTTC. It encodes CASSLDFKPYNEQFF.

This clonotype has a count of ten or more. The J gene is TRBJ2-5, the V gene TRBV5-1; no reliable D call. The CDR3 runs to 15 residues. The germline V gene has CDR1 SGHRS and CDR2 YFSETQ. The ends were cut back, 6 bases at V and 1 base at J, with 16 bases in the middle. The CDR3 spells CASIPGSGIQETQYF. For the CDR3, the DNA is TGCGCCAGCATCCCGGGCTCGGGTATCCAAGAGACCCAGTACTTC.

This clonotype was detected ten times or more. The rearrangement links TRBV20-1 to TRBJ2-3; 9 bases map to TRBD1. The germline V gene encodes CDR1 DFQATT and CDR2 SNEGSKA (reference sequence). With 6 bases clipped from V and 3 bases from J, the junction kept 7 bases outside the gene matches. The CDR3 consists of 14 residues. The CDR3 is CSARRDRATDTQYF. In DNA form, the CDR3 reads TGCAGTGCCAGACGGGACAGGGCAACAGATACGCAGTATTTT.

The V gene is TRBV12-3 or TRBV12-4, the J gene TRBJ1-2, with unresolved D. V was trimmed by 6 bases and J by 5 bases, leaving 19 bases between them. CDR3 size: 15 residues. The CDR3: CASSDPSEANYGYTF. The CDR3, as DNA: TGTGCCAGCAGCGACCCATCCGAGGCCAATTATGGCTACACCTTC.

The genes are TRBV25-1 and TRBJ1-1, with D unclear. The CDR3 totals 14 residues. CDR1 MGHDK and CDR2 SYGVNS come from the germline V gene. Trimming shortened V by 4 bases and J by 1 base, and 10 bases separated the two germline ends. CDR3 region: CASSGSPQNTEAFF. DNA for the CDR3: TGTGCCAGCAGTGGGAGTCCGCAGAACACTGAAGCTTTCTTT.

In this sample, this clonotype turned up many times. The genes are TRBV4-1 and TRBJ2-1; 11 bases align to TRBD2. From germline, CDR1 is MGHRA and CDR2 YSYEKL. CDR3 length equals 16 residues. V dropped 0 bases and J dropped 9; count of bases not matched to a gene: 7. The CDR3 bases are TGCGCCAGCAGCCAAGAAGTAGCGGGAGGGCGGGGTGAGCAGTTCTTC. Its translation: CASSQEVAGGRGEQFF.

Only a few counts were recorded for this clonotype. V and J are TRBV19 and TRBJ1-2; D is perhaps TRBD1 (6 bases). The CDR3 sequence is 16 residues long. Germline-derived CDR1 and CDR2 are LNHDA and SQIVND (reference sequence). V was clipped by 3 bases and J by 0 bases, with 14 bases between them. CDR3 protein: CASSMSQGKANYGYTF. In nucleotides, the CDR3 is TGTGCCAGTAGTATGAGCCAGGGGAAAGCTAACTATGGCTACACCTTC.

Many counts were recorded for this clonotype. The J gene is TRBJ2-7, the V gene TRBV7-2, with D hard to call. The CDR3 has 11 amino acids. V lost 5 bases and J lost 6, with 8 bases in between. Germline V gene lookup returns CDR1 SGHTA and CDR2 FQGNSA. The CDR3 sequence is CASSDYLEQYF. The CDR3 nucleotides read TGTGCCAGCAGCGATTACCTCGAGCAGTACTTC.

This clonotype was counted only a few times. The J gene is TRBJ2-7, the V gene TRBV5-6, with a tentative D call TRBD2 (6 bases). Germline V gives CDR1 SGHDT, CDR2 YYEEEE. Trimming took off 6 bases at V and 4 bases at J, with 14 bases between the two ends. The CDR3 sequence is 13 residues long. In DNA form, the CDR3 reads TGTGCCAGCACGCCGGCAGGGAGGTACGAGCAGTACTTC. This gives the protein CASTPAGRYEQYF.

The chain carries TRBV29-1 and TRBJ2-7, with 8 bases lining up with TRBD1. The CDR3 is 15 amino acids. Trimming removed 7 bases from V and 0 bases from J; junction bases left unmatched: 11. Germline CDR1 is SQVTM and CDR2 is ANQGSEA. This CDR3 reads CSAAKDRASSYEQYF. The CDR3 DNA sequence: TGCAGCGCCGCGAAGGACAGGGCGAGCTCCTACGAGCAGTACTTC.

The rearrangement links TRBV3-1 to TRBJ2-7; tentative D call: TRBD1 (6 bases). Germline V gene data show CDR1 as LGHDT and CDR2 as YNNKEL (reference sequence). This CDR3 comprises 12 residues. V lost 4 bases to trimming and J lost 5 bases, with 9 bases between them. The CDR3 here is CASSPRTDEQYF. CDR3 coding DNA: TGTGCCAGCAGCCCCCGGACAGACGAGCAGTACTTC.

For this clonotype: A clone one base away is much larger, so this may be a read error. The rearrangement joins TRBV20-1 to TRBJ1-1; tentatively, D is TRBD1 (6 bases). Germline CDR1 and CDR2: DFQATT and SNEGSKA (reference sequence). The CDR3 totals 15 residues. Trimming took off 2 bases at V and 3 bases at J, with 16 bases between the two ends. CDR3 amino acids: CSARKGGVRYTEAFF. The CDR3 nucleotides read TGCAGTGCTAGAAAGGGGGGCGTGAGGTACACTGAAGCTTTCTTT.

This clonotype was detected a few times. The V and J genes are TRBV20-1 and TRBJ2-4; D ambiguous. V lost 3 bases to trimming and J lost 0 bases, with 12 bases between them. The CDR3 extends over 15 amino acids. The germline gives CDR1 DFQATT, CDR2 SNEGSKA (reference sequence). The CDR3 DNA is TGCAGTGCTAGTTTACAGCGCTTAGCCAAAAACATTCAGTACTTC. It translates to CSASLQRLAKNIQYF.

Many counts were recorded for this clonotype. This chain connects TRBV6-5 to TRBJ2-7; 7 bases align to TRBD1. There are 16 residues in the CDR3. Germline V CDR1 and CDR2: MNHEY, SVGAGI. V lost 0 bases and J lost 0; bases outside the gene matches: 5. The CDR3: CASSYSRDSYSYEQYF. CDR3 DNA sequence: TGTGCCAGCAGTTACTCCCGGGACAGTTACTCCTACGAGCAGTACTTC.

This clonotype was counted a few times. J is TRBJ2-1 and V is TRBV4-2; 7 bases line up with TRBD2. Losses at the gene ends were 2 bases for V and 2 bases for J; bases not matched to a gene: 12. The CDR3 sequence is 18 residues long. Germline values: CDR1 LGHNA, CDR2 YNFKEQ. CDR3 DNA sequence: TGTGCCAGCAGCCAACTAATCCCCGGGGGGAACGCCTACAATGAGCAGTTCTTC. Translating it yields CASSQLIPGGNAYNEQFF.

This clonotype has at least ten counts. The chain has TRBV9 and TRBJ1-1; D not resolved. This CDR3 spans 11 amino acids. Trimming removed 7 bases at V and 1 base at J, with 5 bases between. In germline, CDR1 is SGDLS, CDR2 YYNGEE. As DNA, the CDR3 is TGTGCCAGCGACGAGAACACTGAAGCTTTCTTT. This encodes CASDENTEAFF.

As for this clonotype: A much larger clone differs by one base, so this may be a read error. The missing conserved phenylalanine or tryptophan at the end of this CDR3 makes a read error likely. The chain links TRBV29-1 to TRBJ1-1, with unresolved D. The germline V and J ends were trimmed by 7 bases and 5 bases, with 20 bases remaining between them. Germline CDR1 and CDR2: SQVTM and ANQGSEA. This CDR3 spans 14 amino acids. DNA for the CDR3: TGCAGCGCCGCCCCTTCGGCCCCGGGGACTGAAGCTTTCGTT. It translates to CSAAPSAPGTEAFV.

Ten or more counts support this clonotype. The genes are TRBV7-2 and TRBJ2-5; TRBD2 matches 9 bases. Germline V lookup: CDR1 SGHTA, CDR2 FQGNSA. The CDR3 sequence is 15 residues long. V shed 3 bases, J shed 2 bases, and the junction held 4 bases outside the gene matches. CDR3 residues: CASSLGLAGQETQYF. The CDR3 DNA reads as TGTGCCAGCAGCTTGGGTCTAGCGGGACAAGAGACCCAGTACTTC. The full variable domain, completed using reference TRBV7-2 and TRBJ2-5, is GAGVSQSPSNKVTEKGKDVELRCDPISGHTALYWYRQSLGQGLEFLIYFQGNSAPDKSGLPSDRFSAERTGGSVSTLTIQRTQQEDSAVYLCASSLGLAGQETQYFGPGTRLLVL.

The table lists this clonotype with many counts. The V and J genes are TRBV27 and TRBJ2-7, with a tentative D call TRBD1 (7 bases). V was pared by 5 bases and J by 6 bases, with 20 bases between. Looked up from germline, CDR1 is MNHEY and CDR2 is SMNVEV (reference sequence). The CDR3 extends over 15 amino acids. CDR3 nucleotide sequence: TGTGCCAGCAGTCCCCGGTTGGCAGGGGGGCGCGAGCAGTACTTC. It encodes CASSPRLAGGREQYF.

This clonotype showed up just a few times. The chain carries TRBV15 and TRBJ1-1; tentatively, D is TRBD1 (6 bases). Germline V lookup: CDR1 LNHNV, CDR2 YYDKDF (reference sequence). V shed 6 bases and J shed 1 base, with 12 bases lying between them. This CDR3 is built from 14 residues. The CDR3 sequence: CATRRDTRNTEAFF. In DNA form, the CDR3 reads TGTGCCACCAGAAGGGACACCAGGAACACTGAAGCTTTCTTT.